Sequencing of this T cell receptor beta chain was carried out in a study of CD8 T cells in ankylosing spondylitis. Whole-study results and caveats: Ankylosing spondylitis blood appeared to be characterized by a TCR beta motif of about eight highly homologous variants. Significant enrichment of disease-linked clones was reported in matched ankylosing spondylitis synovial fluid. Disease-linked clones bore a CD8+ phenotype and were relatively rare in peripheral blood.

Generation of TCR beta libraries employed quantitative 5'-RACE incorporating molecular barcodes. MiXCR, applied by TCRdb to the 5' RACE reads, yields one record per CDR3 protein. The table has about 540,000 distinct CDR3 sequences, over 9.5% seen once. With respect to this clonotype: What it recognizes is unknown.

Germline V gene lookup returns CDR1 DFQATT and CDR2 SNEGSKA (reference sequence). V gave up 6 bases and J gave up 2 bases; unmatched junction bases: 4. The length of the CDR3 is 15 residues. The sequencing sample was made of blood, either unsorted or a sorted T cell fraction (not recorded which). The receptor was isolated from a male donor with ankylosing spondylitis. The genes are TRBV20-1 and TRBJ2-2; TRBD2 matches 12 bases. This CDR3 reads CSARLAGANTGELFF. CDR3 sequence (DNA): TGCAGTGCCAGACTAGCGGGAGCCAACACCGGGGAGCTGTTTTTT.